This record covers a single T cell receptor (beta chain). The length of the CDR3 is 13 residues. Germline loops: CDR1 KGHSH, CDR2 LQKENI. Trimming stripped 4 bases from V and 6 bases from J, with 13 bases between. Splitting of CD4+ cells produced CD45RA+ naive and CD45RA-negative memory subsets. The data are from a study of shared clonotypes between healthy human individuals. The protocol was immunoSEQ multiplex PCR, while the TCRdb copy is restricted to in-frame clones and leaves out a portion. The table records under 2,500,000 clones, nearly 97% of them present only once. The gene calls are TRBV18 and TRBJ2-7; the D call may be TRBD1 or TRBD2 (5 bases each). Input material: naive CD4+ T cells sorted from blood. Stated subset: CD45RA+ positively selected. The TCR originated in a man aged 18 to 30 in good health. The CDR3 spells CASSLGTGGEQYF. DNA of the CDR3: TGTGCCAGCTCACTAGGGACCGGCGGCGAGCAGTACTTC.